This T cell receptor delta chain was sequenced for a study of γδ T cells in repeated Plasmodium falciparum infection. Study summary: The natural-infection arm compared Malian children under seasonal malaria with matched Australian children. Four controlled malaria infections with P. falciparum NF54 spanned roughly 97 weeks.

TCRdb re-identified clones in the multiplex PCR reads via CATT. The sample has roughly 90,000 delta-chain clones, 1.4% seen once. Vgamma9/Vdelta2+ and Vdelta2-negative gammadelta T cells were flow-sorted from PBMC for bulk sequencing. The CDR3 loop spans 18 amino acids. V shed 2 bases and J 0 bases; nucleotides not matched to a gene: 10. Germline V gene data show CDR1 as GEAIGNYY and CDR2 as EKD. This clone was found a few times. The TCRdb record carries a much larger clone's protein, which differs from this DNA's translation at residue 6; a read error is the likely cause, and the protein listed here is the DNA translation.

The V and J genes are TRDV2 and TRDJ2; 8 bases map to TRDD3. Material: gamma-delta T cells from blood. This receptor was identified in a pool of human donors (malaria-infected and uninfected, not separated). CDR3 protein: CACDRAAGYEALTAQLFF. CDR3 nucleotide sequence: TGTGCCTGTGACAGGGCGGCGGGATACGAAGCTTTGACAGCACAACTCTTCTTT.